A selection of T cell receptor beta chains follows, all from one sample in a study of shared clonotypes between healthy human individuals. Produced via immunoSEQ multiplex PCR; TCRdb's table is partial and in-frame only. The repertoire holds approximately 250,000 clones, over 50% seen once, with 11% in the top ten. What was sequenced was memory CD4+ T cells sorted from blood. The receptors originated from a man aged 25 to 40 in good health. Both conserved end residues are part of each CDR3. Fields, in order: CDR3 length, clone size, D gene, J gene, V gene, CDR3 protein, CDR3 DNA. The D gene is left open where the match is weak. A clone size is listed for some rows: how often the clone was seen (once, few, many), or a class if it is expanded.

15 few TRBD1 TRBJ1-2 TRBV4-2 CASSQTGTVNYGYTF TGTGCCAGCAGCCAAACCGGGACAGTGAACTATGGCTACACCTTC
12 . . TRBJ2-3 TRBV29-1 CSKKSTTDTQYF TGCAGCAAAAAATCGACCACAGATACGCAGTATTTT
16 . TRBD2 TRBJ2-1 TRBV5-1 CASSLGLANSYNEQFF TGCGCCAGCAGCTTGGGACTAGCGAATTCTTACAATGAGCAGTTCTTC
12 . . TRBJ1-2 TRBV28 CATTQGSYGYTF TGTGCCACGACTCAGGGTAGCTATGGCTACACCTTC
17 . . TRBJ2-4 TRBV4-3 CASSQGVSRVAKNIQYF TGCGCCAGCAGCCAAGGGGTGTCCCGTGTAGCCAAAAACATTCAGTACTTC
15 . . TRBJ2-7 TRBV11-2 CASSLDQGISYEQYF TGTGCCAGCAGCTTAGATCAGGGCATAAGCTACGAGCAGTACTTC
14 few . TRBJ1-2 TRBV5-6 CASSLGRIFFGYTF TGTGCCAGCAGCTTGGGACGGATTTTCTTTGGCTACACCTTC
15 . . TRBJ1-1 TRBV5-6 CASSPRVTPGSEAFF TGTGCCAGCAGCCCCAGGGTAACTCCGGGTTCTGAAGCTTTCTTT
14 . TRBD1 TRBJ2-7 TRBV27 CASKGTGTSYEQYF TGTGCCAGCAAGGGGACAGGGACTTCCTACGAGCAGTACTTC
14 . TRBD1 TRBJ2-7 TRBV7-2 CASSLEGGGYEQYF TGTGCCAGCAGCTTAGAAGGGGGCGGCTACGAGCAGTACTTC
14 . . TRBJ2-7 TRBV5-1 CASSLIVQRYEQYF TGCGCCAGCAGCTTGATCGTCCAGCGGTACGAGCAGTACTTC
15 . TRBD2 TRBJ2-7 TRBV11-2 CASSFTGTSSTEQYF TGTGCCAGCAGCTTCACCGGGACTAGCTCTACCGAGCAGTACTTC
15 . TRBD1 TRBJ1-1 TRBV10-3 CAIRDREGRNTEAFF TGTGCCATCAGGGACAGGGAGGGTCGGAACACTGAAGCTTTCTTT
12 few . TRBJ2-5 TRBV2 CASSQLQETQYF TGTGCCAGCAGTCAGCTCCAAGAGACCCAGTACTTC
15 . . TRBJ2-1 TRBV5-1 CASSIGTNSYNEQFF TGCGCCAGCAGCATTGGGACCAACTCCTACAATGAGCAGTTCTTC
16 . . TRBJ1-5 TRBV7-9 CASSLDGFVGGQPQHF TGTGCCAGCAGCTTGGACGGTTTTGTGGGAGGTCAGCCCCAGCATTTT
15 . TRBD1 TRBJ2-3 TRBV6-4 CASSPGTGGTDTQYF TGTGCCAGCAGTCCCGGGACAGGGGGCACAGATACGCAGTATTTT
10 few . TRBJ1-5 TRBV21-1 CASINQPQHF TGTGCCAGCATCAATCAGCCCCAGCATTTT
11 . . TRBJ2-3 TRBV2 CASLDLNTQYF TGTGCCAGCCTGGACCTTAATACGCAGTATTTT
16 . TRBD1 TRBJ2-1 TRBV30 CAWRTYSGGRINEQFF TGTGCCTGGAGGACTTATTCAGGGGGCCGGATCAATGAGCAGTTCTTC
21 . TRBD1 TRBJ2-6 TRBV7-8 CASSEPWGRGQGDSGANVLTF TGTGCCAGCAGCGAGCCGTGGGGCCGAGGACAGGGGGACTCTGGGGCCAACGTCCTGACTTTC
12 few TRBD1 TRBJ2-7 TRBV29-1 CSVAQGAGEQYF TGCAGCGTTGCACAGGGGGCCGGGGAGCAGTACTTC
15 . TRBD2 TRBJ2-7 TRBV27 CASRVPGLAGGEQYF TGTGCCAGCAGGGTCCCGGGACTAGCGGGAGGCGAGCAGTACTTC
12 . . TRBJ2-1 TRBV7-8 CASSRGRREQFF TGTGCCAGCAGCCGAGGACGGCGGGAGCAGTTCTTC
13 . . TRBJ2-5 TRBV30 CAWSGRAVETQYF TGTGCCTGGAGTGGTCGGGCTGTGGAGACCCAGTACTTC
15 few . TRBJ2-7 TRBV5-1 CASSLGGADSYEQYF TGCGCCAGCAGCTTGGGCGGGGCAGATTCCTACGAGCAGTACTTC
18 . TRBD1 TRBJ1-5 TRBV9 CASSAGTTGGVSNQPQHF TGTGCCAGCAGCGCCGGGACCACAGGGGGGGTTAGCAATCAGCCCCAGCATTTT
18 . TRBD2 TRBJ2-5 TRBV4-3 CASSQGGSSGRAGETQYF TGCGCCAGCAGCCAAGGGGGAAGTAGCGGGAGGGCCGGGGAGACCCAGTACTTC
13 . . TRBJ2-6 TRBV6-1 CATRGSGANVLTF TGTGCCACCAGGGGATCTGGGGCCAACGTCCTGACTTTC
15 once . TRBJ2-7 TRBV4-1 CASSQDWRGLYEQYF TGCGCCAGCAGCCAAGATTGGAGAGGCCTCTACGAGCAGTACTTC
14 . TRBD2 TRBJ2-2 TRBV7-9 CASSYTGGAGELFF TGTGCCAGCAGCTACACCGGGGGGGCCGGGGAGCTGTTTTTT
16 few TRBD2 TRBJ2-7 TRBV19 CASSAGLAGTNYEQYF TGTGCCAGTAGTGCGGGACTAGCGGGGACTAACTACGAGCAGTACTTC
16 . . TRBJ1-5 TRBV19 CASSIGPARGNQPQHF TGTGCCAGTAGTATAGGACCGGCCCGTGGCAATCAGCCCCAGCATTTT
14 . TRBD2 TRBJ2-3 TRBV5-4 CASSLSGSTDTQYF TGTGCCAGCAGCCTTAGCGGGAGCACAGATACGCAGTATTTT
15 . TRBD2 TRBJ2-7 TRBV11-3 CASSLAPGTIYEQYF TGTGCCAGCAGCTTAGCCCCCGGGACTATCTACGAGCAGTACTTC